This record looks at one T cell receptor beta chain sequence and its context. The source of the sample is a study of control samples from healthy donors and cancer patients. Sequencing used immunoSEQ multiplex PCR; TCRdb keeps in-frame clones, though not all of them. The table lists about 150,000 clones, more than 85% of them singletons. Sequenced material: blood. The TCR was taken from a man aged 25-45 years in good health.

The CDR3, as DNA: TGTGCCAGCAAAGCAGGGGGAAGCTACGAGCAGTACTTC. Translated, it gives CASKAGGSYEQYF. The chain joins TRBV27 to TRBJ2-7; 7 positions agree with TRBD1. Unmatched junction bases numbered 6, after V lost 7 bases and J lost 3 bases. Germline CDR1 MNHEY, CDR2 SMNVEV (reference sequence). The CDR3 is 13 residues long.